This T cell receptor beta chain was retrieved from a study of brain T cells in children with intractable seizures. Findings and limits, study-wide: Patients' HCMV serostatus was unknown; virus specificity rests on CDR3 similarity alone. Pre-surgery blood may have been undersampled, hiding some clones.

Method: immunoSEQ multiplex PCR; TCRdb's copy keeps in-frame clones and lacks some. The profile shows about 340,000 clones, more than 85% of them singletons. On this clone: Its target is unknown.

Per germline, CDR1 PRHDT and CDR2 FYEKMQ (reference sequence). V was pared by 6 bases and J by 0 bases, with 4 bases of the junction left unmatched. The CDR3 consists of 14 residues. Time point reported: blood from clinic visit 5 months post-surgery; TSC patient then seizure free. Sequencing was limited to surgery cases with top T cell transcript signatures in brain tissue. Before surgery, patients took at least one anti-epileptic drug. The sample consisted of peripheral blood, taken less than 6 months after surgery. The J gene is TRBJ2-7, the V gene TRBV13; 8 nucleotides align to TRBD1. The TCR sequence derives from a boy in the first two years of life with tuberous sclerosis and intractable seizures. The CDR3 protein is CASRRTGGSYEQYF. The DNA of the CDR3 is TGTGCCAGCAGACGAACAGGGGGCTCCTACGAGCAGTACTTC.